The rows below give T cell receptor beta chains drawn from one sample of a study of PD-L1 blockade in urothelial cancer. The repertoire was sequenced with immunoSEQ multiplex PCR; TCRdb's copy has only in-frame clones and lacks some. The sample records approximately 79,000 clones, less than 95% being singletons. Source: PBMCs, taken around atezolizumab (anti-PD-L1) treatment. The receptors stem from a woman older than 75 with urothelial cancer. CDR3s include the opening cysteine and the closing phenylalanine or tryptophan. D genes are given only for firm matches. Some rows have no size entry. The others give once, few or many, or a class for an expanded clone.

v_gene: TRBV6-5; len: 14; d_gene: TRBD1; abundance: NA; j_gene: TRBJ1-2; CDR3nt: TGTGCCAGCAGTTACTCGGACAGGGCTACGAGCTACACCTTC; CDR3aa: CASSYSDRATSYTF
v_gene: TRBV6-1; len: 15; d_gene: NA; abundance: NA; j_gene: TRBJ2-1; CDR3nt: TGTGCCAGCAGTGAATTCGCCAGGGTGTCCGATGAGCAGTTCTTC; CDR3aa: CASSEFARVSDEQFF
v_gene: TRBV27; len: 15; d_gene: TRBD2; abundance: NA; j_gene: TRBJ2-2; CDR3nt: TGTGCCAGCAGTGAGGCTAGCGGAAACACCGGGGAGCTGTTTTTT; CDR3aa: CASSEASGNTGELFF
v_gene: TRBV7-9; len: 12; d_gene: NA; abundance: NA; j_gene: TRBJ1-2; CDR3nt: TGTGCCAGCAGCCCCCTGGGAGGCGGCTACACCTTC; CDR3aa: CASSPLGGGYTF
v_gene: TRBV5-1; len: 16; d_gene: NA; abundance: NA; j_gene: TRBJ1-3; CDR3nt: TGCGCCAGCAGCTTGGACCAACAATCTTTAGGAAACACCATATATTTT; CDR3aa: CASSLDQQSLGNTIYF
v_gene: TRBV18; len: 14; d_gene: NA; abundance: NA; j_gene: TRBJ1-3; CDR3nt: TGTGCCAGTTCCGAGGGAGCGGCTGGAAACACCATATATTTT; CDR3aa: CASSEGAAGNTIYF
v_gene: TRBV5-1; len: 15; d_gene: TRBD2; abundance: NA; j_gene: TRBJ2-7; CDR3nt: TGCGCCAGCAGCGAAGTAGCGGGAAGGTCCTACGAGCAGTACTTC; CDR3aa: CASSEVAGRSYEQYF
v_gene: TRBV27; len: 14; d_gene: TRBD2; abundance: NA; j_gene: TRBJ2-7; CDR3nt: TGTGCCAGCAGTAGGGGACTAGCGGTCTACGAGCAGTACTTC; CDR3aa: CASSRGLAVYEQYF
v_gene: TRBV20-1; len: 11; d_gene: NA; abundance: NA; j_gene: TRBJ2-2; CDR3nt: TGCAGTGCTAGCGGAGTCCGGGAGCTGTTTTTT; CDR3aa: CSASGVRELFF
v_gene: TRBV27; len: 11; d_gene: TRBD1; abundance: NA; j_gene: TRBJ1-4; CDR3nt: TGTGCCAGCAGACAGGGGAGCGCGATGTTTTTT; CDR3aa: CASRQGSAMFF
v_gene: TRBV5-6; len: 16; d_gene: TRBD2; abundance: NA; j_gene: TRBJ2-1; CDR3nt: TGTGCCAGCAGCTCCAGGACTAGCAAGGGCTTTGGGGAGCAGTTCTTC; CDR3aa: CASSSRTSKGFGEQFF
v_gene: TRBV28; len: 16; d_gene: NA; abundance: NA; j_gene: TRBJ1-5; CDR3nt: TGTGCCAGCAGTACGCCCGGGGGGGTTTCCAATCAGCCCCAGCATTTT; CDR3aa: CASSTPGGVSNQPQHF
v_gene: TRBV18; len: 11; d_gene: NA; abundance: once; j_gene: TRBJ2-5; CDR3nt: TGTGCCAGCTCCCAACAAGAGACCCAGTACTTC; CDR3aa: CASSQQETQYF
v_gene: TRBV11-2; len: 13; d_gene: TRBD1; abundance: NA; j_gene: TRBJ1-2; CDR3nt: TGTGCCAGCAGCTTCGCAAGCGGACAGGCCGGGACCTTC; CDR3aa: CASSFASGQAGTF
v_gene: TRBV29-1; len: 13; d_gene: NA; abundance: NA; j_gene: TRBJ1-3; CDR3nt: TGCAGCGTTGAAAGGACTCGAGGAAACACCATATATTTT; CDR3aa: CSVERTRGNTIYF
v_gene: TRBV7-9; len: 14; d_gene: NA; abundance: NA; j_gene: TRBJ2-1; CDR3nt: TGTGCCAGCAGCTTAGACCTCAGGGGTTATGAGCAGTTCTTC; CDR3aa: CASSLDLRGYEQFF
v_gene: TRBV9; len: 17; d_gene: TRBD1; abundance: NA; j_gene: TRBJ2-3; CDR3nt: TGTGCCAGCAGCGTAGACCCGAGGGGGCCTTGGGGAGATACGCAGTATTTT; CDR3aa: CASSVDPRGPWGDTQYF
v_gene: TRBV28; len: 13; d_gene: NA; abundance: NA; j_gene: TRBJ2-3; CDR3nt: TGTGCCAGCAGTTTATACAACACAGATACGCAGTATTTT; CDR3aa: CASSLYNTDTQYF
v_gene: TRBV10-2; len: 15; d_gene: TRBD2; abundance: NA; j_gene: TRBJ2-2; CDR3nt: TGCGCCAGCAGTGAGAGCGGGGTTCGGGGACGGGAGCTGTTTTTT; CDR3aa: CASSESGVRGRELFF
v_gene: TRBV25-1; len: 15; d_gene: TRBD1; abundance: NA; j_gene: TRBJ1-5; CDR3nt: TGTGCCAGCAGAGGACAGGGGTTCGGCAATCAGCCCCAGCATTTT; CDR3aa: CASRGQGFGNQPQHF
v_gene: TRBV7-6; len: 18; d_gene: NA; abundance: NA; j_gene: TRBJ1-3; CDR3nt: TGTGCCAGCAGCTTGTCGCAGGGCCCTACCTTCTCTGGAAACACCATATATTTT; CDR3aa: CASSLSQGPTFSGNTIYF
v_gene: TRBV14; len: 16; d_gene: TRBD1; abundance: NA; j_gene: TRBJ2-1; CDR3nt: TGTGCCAGCAGCCAAGGGGCGACAGGGGTCGGTATCGCGCAGTTCTTC; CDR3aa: CASSQGATGVGIAQFF
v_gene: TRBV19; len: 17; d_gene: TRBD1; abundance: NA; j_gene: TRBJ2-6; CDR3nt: TGTGCCAGTAGTATTGGGGACAGGGAAGTGGGGGCCAACGTCCTGACTTTC; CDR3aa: CASSIGDREVGANVLTF
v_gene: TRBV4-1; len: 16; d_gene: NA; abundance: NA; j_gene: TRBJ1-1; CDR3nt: TGCGCCAGCAGCCCCTCGGGGCGGGGCCTAGGGACTGAAGCTTTCTTT; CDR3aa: CASSPSGRGLGTEAFF
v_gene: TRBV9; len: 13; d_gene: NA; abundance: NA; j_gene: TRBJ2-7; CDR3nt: TGTGCCAGCAGCGAAGTTCTAGCTGGCGAGCAGTACTTC; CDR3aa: CASSEVLAGEQYF
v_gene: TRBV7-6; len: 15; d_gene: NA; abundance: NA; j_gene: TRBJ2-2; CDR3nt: TGTGCCAGCAGCCCCCAGGACACTTACACCGGGGAGCTGTTTTTT; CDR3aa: CASSPQDTYTGELFF
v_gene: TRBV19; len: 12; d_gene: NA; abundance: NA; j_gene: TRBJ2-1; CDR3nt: TGTGCCAGTAGTATGGCGCTAGCTGAGCAGTTCTTC; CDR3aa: CASSMALAEQFF
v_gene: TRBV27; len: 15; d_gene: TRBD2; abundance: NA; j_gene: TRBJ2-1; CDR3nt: TGTGCCAGCAGCTCTAGCGGGAGGGCCCTCAATGAGCAGTTCTTC; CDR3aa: CASSSSGRALNEQFF
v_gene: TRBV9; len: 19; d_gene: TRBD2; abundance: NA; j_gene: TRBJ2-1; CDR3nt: TGTGCCAGCAGCGTAGTGGGCCGGGCTAGCGGGGGCTCCTACAATGAGCAGTTCTTC; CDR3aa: CASSVVGRASGGSYNEQFF
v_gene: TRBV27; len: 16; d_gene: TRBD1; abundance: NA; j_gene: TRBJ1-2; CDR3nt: TGTGCCAGCAGTTTATTCGGGGGACAGGGAAACTATGGCTACACCTTC; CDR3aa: CASSLFGGQGNYGYTF
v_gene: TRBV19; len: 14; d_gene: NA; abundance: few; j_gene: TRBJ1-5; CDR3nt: TGTGCCAGTAGTATAATTGAGAATAATCAGCCCCAGCATTTT; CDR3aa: CASSIIENNQPQHF
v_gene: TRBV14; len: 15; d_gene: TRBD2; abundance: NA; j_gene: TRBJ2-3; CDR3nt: TGTGCCAGCAGCCAAGCGATCGCGGGAGAAGGTACGCAGTATTTT; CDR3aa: CASSQAIAGEGTQYF
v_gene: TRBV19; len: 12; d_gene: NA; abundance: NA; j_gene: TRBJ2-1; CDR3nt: TGTGCCAGTAGTATACTTAGCGGTTTTCAGTTCTTC; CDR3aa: CASSILSGFQFF
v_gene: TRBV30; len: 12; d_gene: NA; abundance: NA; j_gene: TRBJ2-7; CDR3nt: TGTGCCTGGAGTGTCCTCTCTATGGAGCAGTACTTC; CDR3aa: CAWSVLSMEQYF
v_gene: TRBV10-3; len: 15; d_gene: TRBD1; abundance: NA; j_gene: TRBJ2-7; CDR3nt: TGTGCCATCAGTGAGTCTCAGGGGGTTCTCTACGAGCAGTACTTC; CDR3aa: CAISESQGVLYEQYF
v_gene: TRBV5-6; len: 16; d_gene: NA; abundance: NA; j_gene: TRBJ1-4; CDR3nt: TGTGCCAGCAGCTTGAGACAGCCAAATTATAGTGAAAAACTGTTTTTT; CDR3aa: CASSLRQPNYSEKLFF
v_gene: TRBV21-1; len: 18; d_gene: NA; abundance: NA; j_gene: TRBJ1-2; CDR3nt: TGTGCCAGCAGCAATCCCCATCTAGTGACAGCCGCTAACTATGGCTACACCTTC; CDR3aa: CASSNPHLVTAANYGYTF
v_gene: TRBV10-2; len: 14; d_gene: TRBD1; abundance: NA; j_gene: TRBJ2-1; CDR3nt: TGCGCCAGCTGGGAACAGGGGGCTGGCAATGAGCAGTTCTTC; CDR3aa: CASWEQGAGNEQFF
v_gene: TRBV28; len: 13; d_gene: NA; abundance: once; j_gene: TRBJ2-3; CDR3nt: TGTGCCAGCAGTTTACCCCCCTCAGATACGCAGTATTTT; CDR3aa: CASSLPPSDTQYF
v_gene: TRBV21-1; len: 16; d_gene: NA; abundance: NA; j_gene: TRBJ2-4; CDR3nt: TGTGCCAGCAGCAAAAGATCGGGGCAGGGGAAAAACATTCAGTACTTC; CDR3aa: CASSKRSGQGKNIQYF
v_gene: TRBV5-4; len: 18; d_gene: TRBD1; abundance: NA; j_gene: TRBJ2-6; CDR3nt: TGTGCCAGCAGCCCGGCCGGACAGGGAACCTCTGGGGCCAACGTCCTGACTTTC; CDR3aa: CASSPAGQGTSGANVLTF
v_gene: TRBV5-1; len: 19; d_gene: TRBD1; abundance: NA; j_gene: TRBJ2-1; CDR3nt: TGCGCCAGCGGTTCACAGGGGACCAGCTATCGAAGCTCCTACAATGAGCAGTTCTTC; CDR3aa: CASGSQGTSYRSSYNEQFF
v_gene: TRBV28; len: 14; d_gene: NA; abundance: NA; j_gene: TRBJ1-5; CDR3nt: TGTGCCAGTCAAGGAGGAGGAAGCAATCAGCCCCAGCATTTT; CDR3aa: CASQGGGSNQPQHF
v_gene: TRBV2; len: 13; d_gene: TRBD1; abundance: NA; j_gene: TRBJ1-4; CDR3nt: TGTGCCAGCAGTGGACAGGGAGGCGAAAAACTGTTTTTT; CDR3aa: CASSGQGGEKLFF